Shown below are 22 T cell receptor beta chains from a single sample sequenced in a study of OX40 agonist ivuxolimab in advanced cancers. The assay was immunoSEQ multiplex PCR, and TCRdb's table has in-frame clones only and misses some. This sample has almost 85,000 clones; about 82% occur once, and the top ten carry approximately 6.5%. The sequencing here drew on CD4+ or CD8+ T cells sorted from blood, taken in a trial of the OX40 agonist ivuxolimab. These receptors were taken from an adult with an advanced solid tumor such as melanoma, head and neck, liver or kidney cancer.

The V call is TRBV4-1, the J call TRBJ2-5, with 8 bases matching TRBD2. Germline V gene data show CDR1 as MGHRA and CDR2 as YSYEKL. With V trimmed by 2 bases and J by 7 bases, 9 bases remained unmatched. The CDR3 has 15 residues. CDR3 bases: TGCGCCAGCAGCCAACTAGCGGGCGCTCGGGGGACCCAGTACTTC. This codes for CASSQLAGARGTQYF.

This clone was counted once. The rearrangement links TRBV19 to TRBJ1-4, with D possibly being TRBD1 (5 bases). The V end lost 6 bases, the J end lost 4 bases, and 9 bases lay between the germline ends. CDR3 length: 13 amino acids. Germline V gene lookup returns CDR1 LNHDA and CDR2 SQIVND (reference sequence). The CDR3 is CASRGLVNEKLFF. The CDR3 nucleotides are TGTGCCAGTAGGGGGCTGGTTAATGAAAAACTGTTTTTT.

This chain connects TRBV7-8 to TRBJ2-5; the D gene is possibly TRBD2 (6 bases). This CDR3 is 14 amino acids long. V gave up 5 bases and J gave up 5 bases, with 15 bases separating them. Per germline, CDR1 SGHVS and CDR2 FQNEAQ. CDR3 nucleotide sequence: TGTGCCAGCAGCCCCCGGGGGAGTGGTGAGACCCAGTACTTC. Translated, it gives CASSPRGSGETQYF.

The V call is TRBV5-5, the J call TRBJ2-3, with 15 bases that match TRBD2. Germline CDR1 is SGHKS and CDR2 is YYEKEE (reference sequence). The CDR3 is 16 residues long. The ends lost 0 bases at V and 4 bases at J; junction bases unmatched: 0. DNA for the CDR3: TGTGCCAGCAGCTTGGGGACTAGCGGGGGGGCAGATACGCAGTATTTT. It yields the protein CASSLGTSGGADTQYF. Complete variable domain (other parts from reference TRBV5-5 and TRBJ2-3): DAGVTQSPTHLIKTRGQQVTLRCSPISGHKSVSWYQQVLGQGPQFIFQYYEKEERGRGNFPDRFSARQFPNYSSELNVNALLLGDSALYLCASSLGTSGGADTQYFGPGTRLTVL.

This chain uses TRBV5-1 with TRBJ2-5; 7 bases are shared with TRBD2. The CDR3 consists of 15 residues. The germline V gene has CDR1 SGHRS and CDR2 YFSETQ. V gave up 4 bases and J gave up 4 bases; unmatched junction bases: 10. In nucleotides, the CDR3 is TGCGCCAGCAGCCCTTTGGGGGGGGTAAGAGAGACCCAGTACTTC. It encodes CASSPLGGVRETQYF.

This clone was picked up one time. The chain employs TRBV6-5 and TRBJ2-7; D is ambiguous. The CDR3 contains 15 residues. Germline assignment: CDR1 MNHEY and CDR2 SVGAGI. V dropped 0 bases and J dropped 3 bases, with 12 bases sitting between them. The CDR3: CASSYSIRQDYEQYF. The CDR3 DNA sequence: TGTGCCAGCAGTTACTCGATACGACAAGACTACGAGCAGTACTTC.

This clone was counted only a few times. The V and J genes are TRBV19 and TRBJ1-1; a possible D gene is TRBD1 (5 bases). Germline assignment: CDR1 LNHDA and CDR2 SQIVND (reference sequence). The V and J ends lost 5 bases and 1 base respectively, with 8 bases between them. There are 13 residues in the CDR3. The CDR3 region has the DNA TGTGCCAGTAGTTGGGGGGGGAACACTGAAGCTTTCTTT. Its protein product is CASSWGGNTEAFF.

The chain employs TRBV27 and TRBJ2-1, with TRBD2 matching over 12 bases. With V trimmed by 5 bases and J by 4 bases, 6 bases remained unmatched. There are 16 residues in the CDR3. CDR1 is MNHEY, CDR2 SMNVEV, per germline (reference sequence). CDR3: CASSPLAGGNYNEQFF. CDR3 nucleotides: TGTGCCAGCAGTCCACTAGCGGGAGGAAATTACAATGAGCAGTTCTTC.

V is TRBV18 and J is TRBJ2-1; 9 bases are shared with TRBD2. The CDR3 totals 17 residues. CDR1 and CDR2 from the germline V gene are KGHSH and LQKENI. Losses at the gene ends were 3 bases for V and 6 bases for J; bases not matched to a gene: 12. The CDR3 DNA reads TGTGCCAGCTCACCCCAGATGGCGGGGGGGAATACCAATGAGCAGTTCTTC. This sequence encodes CASSPQMAGGNTNEQFF. The whole variable domain, filled in from reference TRBV18 and TRBJ2-1, reads NAGVMQNPRHLVRRRGQEARLRCSPMKGHSHVYWYRQLPEEGLKFMVYLQKENIIDESGMPKERFSAEFPKEGPSILRIQQVVRGDSAAYFCASSPQMAGGNTNEQFFGPGTRLTVL.

This chain links TRBV13 with TRBJ2-1; D not resolved. This CDR3 comprises 16 residues. V shed 5 bases and J shed 7 bases, with 21 bases lying between them. From germline, CDR1 is PRHDT and CDR2 FYEKMQ (reference sequence). CDR3 amino acids: CASSTEPRTIGNEQFF. CDR3 DNA: TGTGCCAGCAGCACCGAACCGAGGACGATAGGAAATGAGCAGTTCTTC.

This chain uses TRBV28 with TRBJ1-6; TRBD1 agrees at 11 bases. Trimming removed 4 bases from V and 10 bases from J; junction bases left unmatched: 6. The CDR3 is 15 amino acids. The germline gives CDR1 MDHEN, CDR2 SYDVKM. CDR3: CASSYLRTGGSPLHF. CDR3 coding DNA: TGTGCCAGCAGTTACCTCCGGACAGGGGGCTCACCCCTCCACTTT.

The rearrangement uses TRBV19 and TRBJ2-3; 7 bases line up with TRBD1. V lost 3 bases, J lost 2 bases, and 8 bases stayed unmatched. The CDR3 totals 16 residues. CDR1 and CDR2 from the germline V gene are LNHDA and SQIVND (reference sequence). The DNA of the CDR3 is TGTGCCAGTAGTATTAGCCTCAGGGGGTCCACAGATACGCAGTATTTT. Residues: CASSISLRGSTDTQYF. Complete variable domain (other parts from reference TRBV19 and TRBJ2-3): DGGITQSPKYLFRKEGQNVTLSCEQNLNHDAMYWYRQDPGQGLRLIYYSQIVNDFQKGDIAEGYSVSREKKESFPLTVTSAQKNPTAFYLCASSISLRGSTDTQYFGPGTRLTVL.

This clone was seen just once. The chain recombines TRBV5-1 with TRBJ2-7; D might be TRBD1 (6 bases). Germline V gene lookup returns CDR1 SGHRS and CDR2 YFSETQ. V lost 4 bases, J lost 0 bases, and 20 bases lay in between. This CDR3 contains 17 residues. The CDR3 sequence is CASSHTWTVPPSYEQYF. In nucleotides, the CDR3 is TGCGCCAGCAGCCACACCTGGACAGTCCCACCCTCCTACGAGCAGTACTTC.

The chain is built from TRBV4-3 and TRBJ2-1, with 7 bases fitting TRBD2. The CDR3 runs 14 residues. The germline V gene encodes CDR1 LGHNA and CDR2 YSLEER. With 6 bases clipped from V and 6 bases from J, the junction kept 8 bases outside the gene matches. The CDR3 is CASSRGSRGNEQFF. The CDR3 DNA reads TGCGCCAGCAGTCGCGGGAGTAGGGGCAATGAGCAGTTCTTC.

The chain couples TRBV5-1 to TRBJ2-5, with D possibly matching TRBD2 (6 bases). The V gene lost 0 bases and the J gene lost 8 bases, with 11 bases spanning the gap. Germline V gene data show CDR1 as SGHRS and CDR2 as YFSETQ. CDR3 length: 13 residues. The CDR3 region has the DNA TGCGCCAGCAGCTTGGATCAGGGAGGCACCCAGTACTTC. Translating it yields CASSLDQGGTQYF.

The V gene is TRBV11-2, the J gene TRBJ1-6, with TRBD1 as a possible D gene (6 bases). Trimming cost V 3 bases and J 9 bases, with 12 bases left between them. The CDR3 extends over 14 amino acids. Per the germline V gene, CDR1 is SGHAT and CDR2 is FQNNGV. The CDR3 reads CASSFQGIGSPLHF. The CDR3 DNA is TGTGCCAGCAGCTTTCAGGGGATCGGTTCACCCCTCCACTTT.

The chain carries TRBV19 and TRBJ1-5; tentatively, D is TRBD1 (6 bases). This CDR3 is 18 amino acids long. The germline V gene has CDR1 LNHDA and CDR2 SQIVND (reference sequence). V was pared by 1 base and J by 2 bases, with 18 bases between. The CDR3 DNA is TGTGCCAGTAGTATAGGGGTTAGGGGGGCTATAGGCAATCAGCCCCAGCATTTT. This gives the protein CASSIGVRGAIGNQPQHF.

The V call is TRBV4-1, the J call TRBJ1-4, with a possible D match to TRBD1 (6 bases). CDR1 is MGHRA and CDR2 is YSYEKL in the germline V gene. CDR3 length: 15 amino acids. V was cut by 3 bases and J by 4 bases, with 12 bases left in between. CDR3 DNA sequence: TGCGCCAGCAGCCAGCGAGGGGGTCTTAATGAAAAACTGTTTTTT. Translating it yields CASSQRGGLNEKLFF.

There are a few counts of this clone. The chain recombines TRBV27 with TRBJ1-5; D remains ambiguous. The CDR3 is 14 residues long. Trimming shortened V by 6 bases and J by 2 bases, and 11 bases separated the two germline ends. Germline CDR1 is MNHEY and CDR2 is SMNVEV (reference sequence). The CDR3 is CASRQWGGNQPQHF. The DNA for the CDR3 is TGTGCCAGCAGACAATGGGGAGGCAATCAGCCCCAGCATTTT.

For this clone: The sample carries other DNA sequences with the same CDR3. The rearrangement uses TRBV18 and TRBJ2-3, with D unresolved. CDR1 KGHSH and CDR2 LQKENI come from the germline V gene. The length of the CDR3 is 12 residues. The V end was cut by 3 bases, the J end by 2 bases, with 3 bases between. This chain's CDR3 is CASSPSTDTQYF. CDR3 DNA sequence: TGTGCCAGCTCACCCTCCACAGATACGCAGTATTTT.

The chain joins TRBV9 to TRBJ2-6; no definite D call. Germline V gene lookup returns CDR1 SGDLS and CDR2 YYNGEE. Between the trimmed V and J ends, which lost 3 bases and 0 bases, there was a span of 16 bases. CDR3 length: 18 amino acids. The CDR3 DNA sequence: TGTGCCAGCAGCGGGCGGTATATTGCGTCCTCTGGGGCCAACGTCCTGACTTTC. Its translation: CASSGRYIASSGANVLTF.

V is TRBV18 and J is TRBJ2-3; the D gene is possibly TRBD2 (5 bases). The CDR3 has 14 residues. The V gene lost 3 bases and the J gene lost 0 bases, with 7 bases spanning the gap. Germline loops: CDR1 KGHSH, CDR2 LQKENI. CDR3 coding DNA: TGTGCCAGCTCACCGCGGGCTAGCACAGATACGCAGTATTTT. Its protein is CASSPRASTDTQYF.